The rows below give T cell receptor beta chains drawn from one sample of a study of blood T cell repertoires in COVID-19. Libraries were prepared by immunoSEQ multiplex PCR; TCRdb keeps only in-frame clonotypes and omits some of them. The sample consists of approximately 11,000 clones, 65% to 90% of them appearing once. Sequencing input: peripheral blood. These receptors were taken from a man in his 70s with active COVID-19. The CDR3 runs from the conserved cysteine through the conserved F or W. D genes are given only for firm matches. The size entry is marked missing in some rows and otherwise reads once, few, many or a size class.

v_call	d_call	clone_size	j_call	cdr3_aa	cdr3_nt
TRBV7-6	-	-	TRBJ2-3	CASSLATQSYDTQYF	TGTGCCAGCAGCTTAGCGACACAGTCCTACGATACGCAGTATTTT
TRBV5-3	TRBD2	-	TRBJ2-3	CARSLGSSSGGADTQYF	TGTGCCAGAAGCTTGGGCTCCTCTAGCGGGGGTGCAGATACGCAGTATTTT
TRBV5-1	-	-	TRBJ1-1	CASSRGGVTEAFF	TGCGCCAGCAGCCGCGGTGGAGTCACTGAAGCTTTCTTT
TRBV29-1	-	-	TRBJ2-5	CSVEGARKETQYF	TGCAGCGTTGAAGGGGCCAGAAAAGAGACCCAGTACTTC
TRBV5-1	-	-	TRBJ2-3	CASSTPTSGTQYF	TGCGCCAGCAGCACCCCCACCAGTGGTACGCAGTATTTT
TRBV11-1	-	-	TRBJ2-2	CASSWRGRAGELFF	TGTGCCAGCAGCTGGAGGGGGCGAGCCGGGGAGCTGTTTTTT
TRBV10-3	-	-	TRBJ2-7	CAISQQAYEQYF	TGTGCCATCAGTCAACAGGCCTACGAGCAGTACTTC
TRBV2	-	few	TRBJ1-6	CASSDRQNSPLHF	TGTGCCAGCAGTGATCGCCAGAATTCACCCCTCCACTTT
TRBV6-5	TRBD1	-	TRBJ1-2	CASSYRGQGTYGYTF	TGTGCCAGCAGTTACCGGGGACAGGGAACCTATGGCTACACCTTC
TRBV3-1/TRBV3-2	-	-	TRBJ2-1	CASSQDTGSGDEQFF	TGTGCCAGCAGCCAAGATACGGGGTCGGGGGATGAGCAGTTCTTC
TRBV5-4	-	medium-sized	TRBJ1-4	CASSFGGTLGIGKLFF	TGTGCCAGCAGCTTCGGGGGTACCCTGGGAATAGGAAAACTGTTTTTT
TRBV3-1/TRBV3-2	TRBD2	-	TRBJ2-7	CASSQGTSGGLLKQYF	TGTGCCAGCAGCCAAGGAACTAGCGGGGGGCTCCTCAAGCAGTACTTC
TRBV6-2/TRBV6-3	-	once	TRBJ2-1	CASSYKEGGAFNEQFF	TGTGCCAGCAGTTACAAGGAGGGGGGGGCCTTCAATGAGCAGTTCTTC
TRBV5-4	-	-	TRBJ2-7	CASSLQQGTYEQYF	TGTGCCAGCAGCTTGCAGCAGGGCACCTACGAGCAGTACTTC
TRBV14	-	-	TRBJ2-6	CASRNTGTGANVLTF	TGTGCCAGCAGAAATACGGGGACTGGGGCCAACGTCCTGACTTTC
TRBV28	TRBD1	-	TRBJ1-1	CASSEPGQSMSTEAFF	TGTGCCAGCAGCGAACCGGGACAGTCTATGAGCACTGAAGCTTTCTTT
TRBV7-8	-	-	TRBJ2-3	CASSPRSDTQYF	TGTGCCAGCAGCCCGAGGTCAGATACGCAGTATTTT
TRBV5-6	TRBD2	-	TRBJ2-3	CASSPGLAGGSGYTQYF	TGTGCCAGCAGCCCGGGACTAGCGGGGGGGTCCGGATATACGCAGTATTTT
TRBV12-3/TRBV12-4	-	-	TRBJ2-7	CASSPTGFEQYF	TGTGCCAGCAGCCCCACAGGGTTTGAGCAGTACTTC
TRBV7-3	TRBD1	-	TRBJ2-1	CASSLTGPGQSSYNEQFF	TGTGCCAGCAGCTTAACGGGACCGGGACAGAGCTCCTACAATGAGCAGTTCTTC
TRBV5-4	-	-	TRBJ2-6	CASSLGGAISSGANVLTF	TGTGCCAGCAGCTTGGGTGGAGCGATATCCTCTGGGGCCAACGTCCTGACTTTC
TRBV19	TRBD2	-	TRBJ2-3	CASRAGGAYTQYF	TGTGCCAGTAGGGCGGGGGGCGCATATACGCAGTATTTT